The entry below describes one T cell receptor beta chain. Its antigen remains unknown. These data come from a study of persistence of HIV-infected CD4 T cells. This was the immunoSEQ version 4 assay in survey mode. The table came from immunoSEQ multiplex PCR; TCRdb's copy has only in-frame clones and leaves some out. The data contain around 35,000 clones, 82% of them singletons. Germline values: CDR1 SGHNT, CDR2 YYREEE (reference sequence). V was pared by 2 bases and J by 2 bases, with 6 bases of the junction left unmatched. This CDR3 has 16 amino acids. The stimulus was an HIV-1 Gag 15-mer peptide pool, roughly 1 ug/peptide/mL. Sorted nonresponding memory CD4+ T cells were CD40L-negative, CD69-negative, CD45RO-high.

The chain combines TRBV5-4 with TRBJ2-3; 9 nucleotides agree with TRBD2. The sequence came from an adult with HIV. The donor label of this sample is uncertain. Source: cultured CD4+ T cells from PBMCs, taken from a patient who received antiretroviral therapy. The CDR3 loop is CASSFGAGGLTDTQYF. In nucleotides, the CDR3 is TGTGCCAGCAGCTTCGGAGCGGGGGGACTCACAGATACGCAGTATTTT.